Described below is a single T cell receptor beta chain sequence and its context. At cycle 4 day 1, cycle 7 day 1, and baseline, blood was sampled. The data are from a study of OX40 agonist ivuxolimab in advanced cancers. In the study overall: Enrollees could have had prior anti-PD-1, anti-PD-L1 or anti-CTLA-4 therapy, which under 50% had received. Three individuals attained partial responses, comprising one hepatocellular carcinoma case and two cutaneous melanoma cases.

Trimming removed 3 bases from V and 0 bases from J, with 12 bases in between. Germline assignment: CDR1 KGHSH and CDR2 LQKENI. There are 16 residues in the CDR3. TCRdb's table, derived via immunoSEQ multiplex PCR, lists solely in-frame clones and lacks some. The sample yields 45,000 to 60,000 clones, approximately 80% seen once. The sequencing used CD4+ or CD8+ T cells sorted from blood, collected in a trial of the OX40 agonist ivuxolimab. This clonotype originated in an adult with an advanced solid tumor such as melanoma, head and neck, liver or kidney cancer. The chain joins TRBV18 to TRBJ1-3, with D possibly matching TRBD1 (5 bases). The CDR3 loop is CASSPRRDSSGNTIYF. The DNA for the CDR3 is TGTGCCAGCTCACCCCGCAGAGACAGCTCTGGAAACACCATATATTTT.